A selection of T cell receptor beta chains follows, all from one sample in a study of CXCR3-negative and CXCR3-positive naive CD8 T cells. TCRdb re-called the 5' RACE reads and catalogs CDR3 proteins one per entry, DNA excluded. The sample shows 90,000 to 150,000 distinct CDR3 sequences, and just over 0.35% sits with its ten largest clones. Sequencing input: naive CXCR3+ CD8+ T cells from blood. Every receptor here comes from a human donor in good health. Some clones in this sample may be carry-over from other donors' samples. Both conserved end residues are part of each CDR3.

CDR3 protein: CASTSLSGGSYNEQFF
V gene: TRBV5-1
J gene: TRBJ2-1

CDR3 protein: CASSPDRGVNTGELFF
V gene: TRBV5-8
J gene: TRBJ2-2

CDR3 protein: CASSQGTSGENTQYF
V gene: TRBV4-3
J gene: TRBJ2-3

CDR3 protein: CSVEWVGIPYEQYF
V gene: TRBV29-1
J gene: TRBJ2-7

CDR3 protein: CASSLGVNTEAFF
V gene: TRBV4-2
J gene: TRBJ1-1

CDR3 protein: CASSFVQGYEQYF
V gene: TRBV7-2
J gene: TRBJ2-7

CDR3 protein: CAISGGGAHYNEQFF
V gene: TRBV10-3
J gene: TRBJ2-1

CDR3 protein: CASRKGTGDLSGANVLTF
V gene: TRBV27
J gene: TRBJ2-6

CDR3 protein: CASSVRGSSDNEQFF
V gene: TRBV9
J gene: TRBJ2-1

CDR3 protein: CASSVATAADTQYF
V gene: TRBV9
J gene: TRBJ2-3

CDR3 protein: CASREGWGAFF
V gene: TRBV25-1
J gene: TRBJ1-1

CDR3 protein: CASSQSGTSEILSYNEQFF
V gene: TRBV4-3
J gene: TRBJ2-1

CDR3 protein: CASIKVGDYQMGGSYNEQFF
V gene: TRBV28
J gene: TRBJ2-1

CDR3 protein: CSVVGGSGELFF
V gene: TRBV29-1
J gene: TRBJ2-2

CDR3 protein: CASSSPANPQYF
V gene: TRBV7-9
J gene: TRBJ2-5

CDR3 protein: CSVGGGKETLYF
V gene: TRBV29-1
J gene: TRBJ2-7

CDR3 protein: CASSLRRTYREHTGELFF
V gene: TRBV5-1
J gene: TRBJ2-2

CDR3 protein: CASSGRQTTEAFF
V gene: TRBV10-1
J gene: TRBJ1-1

CDR3 protein: CASGRGGAQETQYF
V gene: TRBV5-1
J gene: TRBJ2-5

CDR3 protein: CASRTLQGPGTEAFF
V gene: TRBV28
J gene: TRBJ1-1

CDR3 protein: CASSEAVENTEAFF
V gene: TRBV6-1
J gene: TRBJ1-1

CDR3 protein: CASSQTGHITSYEQYF
V gene: TRBV14
J gene: TRBJ2-7

CDR3 protein: CASSGVNTGELFF
V gene: TRBV9
J gene: TRBJ2-2

CDR3 protein: CASSLGQGINSPLHF
V gene: TRBV5-1
J gene: TRBJ1-6

CDR3 protein: CASSVVGTKIYNEQFF
V gene: TRBV9
J gene: TRBJ2-1

CDR3 protein: CASSRRGLDEQYF
V gene: TRBV10-1
J gene: TRBJ2-7

CDR3 protein: CASSEAVWGEQYF
V gene: TRBV2
J gene: TRBJ2-7

CDR3 protein: CASSVTGTVVSTNEKLFF
V gene: TRBV7-8
J gene: TRBJ1-4

CDR3 protein: CASHINGSFCTDTQYF
V gene: TRBV23-1
J gene: TRBJ2-3

CDR3 protein: CASSPRVASGSLYEQYF
V gene: TRBV7-9
J gene: TRBJ2-7

CDR3 protein: CASRTGLGWNTGELFF
V gene: TRBV27
J gene: TRBJ2-2

CDR3 protein: CASSEVNKAGELFF
V gene: TRBV2
J gene: TRBJ2-2

CDR3 protein: CASSPYGLWGEKLFF
V gene: TRBV3-1
J gene: TRBJ1-4

CDR3 protein: CASSARDRTMNTEAFF
V gene: TRBV4-1
J gene: TRBJ1-1

CDR3 protein: CASSPDYATSLKTQYF
V gene: TRBV11-2
J gene: TRBJ2-5

CDR3 protein: CASSNTQQGRTEAFF
V gene: TRBV6-2/TRBV6-3
J gene: TRBJ1-1